This TCR beta chain was found in a study of CD8 T cells in ankylosing spondylitis. Generation of TCR beta libraries employed quantitative 5'-RACE incorporating molecular barcodes. Via MiXCR, TCRdb re-called the 5' RACE reads, giving one row per CDR3 protein. The profile covers tens of thousands of distinct CDR3 sequences, with more than 25% appearing a single time and roughly 59% taken by the ten largest. The CDR3 runs 11 residues. Germline V gene sequence: CDR1 SEHNR, CDR2 FQNEAQ (reference sequence). Deletions cut 8 bases from V and 1 base from J, with 5 bases between. Whole-study findings and limits: Earlier work had already found some motif variants in reactive arthritis synovial fluid and blood. Seemingly distinctive of ankylosing spondylitis blood was a TCR beta motif formed by eight highly homologous variants. Those disease-linked clones were CD8+; they were also relatively rare in peripheral blood.

In its sample, this clonotype was seen a few times. Antigen unknown. The source is a male donor with ankylosing spondylitis or in good health (not recorded which). The V and J genes are TRBV7-9 and TRBJ1-1, with no clear D. Input material: blood, either unsorted or a sorted T cell fraction (not recorded which). The CDR3 reads CASSGNTEAFF. The CDR3 DNA reads as TGTGCCAGCTCAGGGAACACTGAAGCTTTCTTT.